The clone carrying this T cell receptor (beta chain) showed up just a few times. What it binds is unknown. CDR1 and CDR2 (germline): LGHDT, YNNKEL (reference sequence). This CDR3 is built from 15 residues. The V gene end was trimmed by 1 base and the J gene end by 5 bases; junction bases not matched to a gene: 4. This specimen belongs to a study of T cell responses to AZD1222 COVID-19 vaccine. Regarding the study as a whole: Donors skewed white British and female; clonal diversity was possibly underestimated. Elevations in Spike-specific TCR breadth and depth followed administration of two AZD1222 doses.

TCRdb keeps only in-frame clones here, not all; method: immunoSEQ multiplex PCR. The sample has about 120,000 clones, around 84% seen once; the top ten hold around 20%. Sample: peripheral blood, taken on day 0 of AZD1222 vaccination. The source of this sequence is an adult in good health. The V gene is TRBV3-1 (or the pseudogene TRBV3-2), the J gene TRBJ2-7, with TRBD1 matching 11 bases. The CDR3 spells CASSQAWTGGNEQYF. The CDR3 DNA sequence: TGTGCCAGCAGCCAAGCGTGGACAGGGGGCAACGAGCAGTACTTC.